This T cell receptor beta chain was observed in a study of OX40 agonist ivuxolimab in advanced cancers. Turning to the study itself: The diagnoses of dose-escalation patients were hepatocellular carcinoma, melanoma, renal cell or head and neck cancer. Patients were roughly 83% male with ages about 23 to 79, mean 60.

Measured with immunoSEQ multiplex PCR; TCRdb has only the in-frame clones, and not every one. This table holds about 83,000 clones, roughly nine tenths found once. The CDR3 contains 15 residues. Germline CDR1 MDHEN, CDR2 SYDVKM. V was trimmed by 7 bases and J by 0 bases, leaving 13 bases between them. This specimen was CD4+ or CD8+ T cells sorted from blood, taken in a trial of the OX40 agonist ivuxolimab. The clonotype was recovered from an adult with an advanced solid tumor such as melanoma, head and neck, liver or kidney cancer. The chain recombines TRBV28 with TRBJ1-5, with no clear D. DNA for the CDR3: TGTGCCAGCATAATGCAGAGTTATAGCAATCAGCCCCAGCATTTT. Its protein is CASIMQSYSNQPQHF.